This T cell receptor (beta chain) is from a study of T-cell memory formation after mild COVID-19. TCRdb redid the calling of the 5' RACE reads with MiXCR, one entry per CDR3 protein. The table shows around 200,000 distinct CDR3 sequences, with around 9.1% occurring only once. This CDR3 is built from 15 residues. Between the trimmed V and J ends, which lost 2 bases and 2 bases, there was a span of 12 bases. Germline CDR1 reads WSHSY; CDR2 reads SAAADI. The rearrangement joins TRBV10-2 to TRBJ1-2; D call uncertain. What was sequenced was PBMCs or a T cell subset sorted from them (not recorded which). The clonotype was recovered from a man between 18 and 29 years old who had mild COVID-19 (a few samples of this study predate the infection). Cell type and time point are not known. CDR3 region: CASSEPPGGNYGYTF. For the CDR3, the DNA is TGCGCCAGCAGTGAGCCCCCTGGTGGGAACTATGGCTACACCTTC.